Listed here are 24 T cell receptor beta chains from one sample, sequenced in a study of blood T cell repertoires in COVID-19. Some clones are missing from TCRdb's copy, which holds only in-frame ones; the method was immunoSEQ multiplex PCR. The repertoire holds roughly 350,000 clones, with around 86% as singletons. The source material was peripheral blood. All receptors come from a woman in her forties or fifties with COVID-19, enrolled during active disease.

This clone was picked up one time. V gene TRBV2 combines with J gene TRBJ1-2, with D possibly matching TRBD1 (5 bases). Per the germline V gene, CDR1 is SNHLY and CDR2 is FYNNEI. The CDR3 runs to 13 residues. Deletions cut 7 bases from V and 0 bases from J, with 9 bases between. Written as DNA, the CDR3 is TGTGCCAGCAAGGGGCCCACTAACTATGGCTACACCTTC. Protein product: CASKGPTNYGYTF.

This chain uses TRBV19 with TRBJ2-1; 9 bases are shared with TRBD2. CDR3 length equals 14 residues. Germline V gene sequence: CDR1 LNHDA, CDR2 SQIVND (reference sequence). The junction had 3 bases not matched to a gene; V was cut back by 5 bases and J by 4 bases. CDR3 nucleotides: TGTGCCAGTAGTTTGACTAGCGGATACAATGAGCAGTTCTTC. This encodes CASSLTSGYNEQFF. Together with reference TRBV19 and TRBJ2-1, the CDR3 gives the full variable domain: DGGITQSPKYLFRKEGQNVTLSCEQNLNHDAMYWYRQDPGQGLRLIYYSQIVNDFQKGDIAEGYSVSREKKESFPLTVTSAQKNPTAFYLCASSLTSGYNEQFFGPGTRLTVL.

This chain uses TRBV7-3 with TRBJ2-1; D is perhaps TRBD2 (5 bases). CDR3 size: 16 residues. Germline-derived CDR1 and CDR2 are SGHTA and FQGTGA. Trimming took 2 bases from V and 2 from J, leaving 13 bases between them. CDR3 nucleotide sequence: TGTGCCAGCAGCTTACTAGCCTCCTTAGCCTACAATGAGCAGTTCTTC. Protein sequence: CASSLLASLAYNEQFF.

The chain couples TRBV5-1 to TRBJ2-3; D gene uncertain. V was trimmed by 0 bases and J by 6 bases, leaving 11 bases between them. This CDR3 contains 14 residues. Germline lookup yields CDR1 SGHRS and CDR2 YFSETQ. The CDR3 region is CASSLVGSLDTQYF. The DNA of the CDR3 is TGCGCCAGCAGCTTGGTTGGTAGTCTGGATACGCAGTATTTT.

The chain is built from TRBV27 and TRBJ2-7; 11 bases line up with TRBD2. Losses at the gene ends were 7 bases for V and 7 bases for J; bases not matched to a gene: 12. The germline V gene has CDR1 MNHEY and CDR2 SMNVEV (reference sequence). The CDR3 has 15 amino acids. DNA of the CDR3: TGTGCCAGCACCCTCGGGACTAGCGGTCTCGGTGAGCAGTACTTC. Its protein is CASTLGTSGLGEQYF.

The gene calls are TRBV7-2 and TRBJ1-1; D ambiguous. This CDR3 spans 13 amino acids. The V gene lost 1 base and the J gene lost 5 bases, with 8 bases spanning the gap. Germline V gives CDR1 SGHTA, CDR2 FQGNSA. The CDR3 nucleotides are TGTGCCAGCAGCTTAGTTATGGAGACTGAAGCTTTCTTT. This codes for CASSLVMETEAFF.

This chain links TRBV28 with TRBJ2-7, with 7 bases matching TRBD1. The ends lost 7 bases at V and 0 bases at J; junction bases unmatched: 9. The CDR3 runs 15 residues. Looked up from germline, CDR1 is MDHEN and CDR2 is SYDVKM. The CDR3 nucleotides are TGTGCCAGCACCCCCGGGGACAGAAGCTCCTACGAGCAGTACTTC. It yields the protein CASTPGDRSSYEQYF.

The rearrangement uses TRBV5-1 and TRBJ2-3; D unclear. V was shortened by 0 bases and J by 0 bases, with 11 bases between the two germline ends. The CDR3 is 16 amino acids. Germline CDR1 and CDR2: SGHRS and YFSETQ. CDR3 sequence (DNA): TGCGCCAGCAGCTTGGTGGGCCAACGAAGCACAGATACGCAGTATTTT. Translated, it gives CASSLVGQRSTDTQYF.

The chain uses TRBV19 and TRBJ1-6; D unclear. This CDR3 region has 15 residues. Per the germline V gene, CDR1 is LNHDA and CDR2 is SQIVND (reference sequence). Deletions cut 3 bases from V and 9 bases from J, with 15 bases between. The CDR3 DNA follows: TGTGCCAGTAGTATTGGGGTCCTGCGGGTTTCACCCCTCCACTTT. Amino acids: CASSIGVLRVSPLHF.

The V call is TRBV6-5, the J call TRBJ1-4; tentatively, D is TRBD1 (5 bases). The germline V and J ends were trimmed by 5 bases and 5 bases, with 12 bases remaining between them. The CDR3 sequence is 14 residues long. Germline V lookup: CDR1 MNHEY, CDR2 SVGAGI. This chain's CDR3 is CASSLQALNEKLFF. CDR3 nucleotides: TGTGCCAGCAGTCTACAGGCGTTAAATGAAAAACTGTTTTTT.

The chain employs TRBV29-1 and TRBJ1-1; possible D gene TRBD1, 5 bases. Germline V lookup: CDR1 SQVTM, CDR2 ANQGSEA. This CDR3 has 10 residues. Between the trimmed V and J ends, which lost 5 bases and 7 bases, there was a span of 8 bases. CDR3 loop: CSVQTVEAFF. For the CDR3, the DNA is TGCAGCGTTCAGACAGTTGAAGCTTTCTTT.

This rearrangement joins TRBV7-9 to TRBJ2-7; 10 nucleotides align to TRBD2. The CDR3 length is 14 residues. V shed 5 bases, J shed 4 bases, and the junction held 5 bases outside the gene matches. In germline, CDR1 is SEHNR, CDR2 FQNEAQ (reference sequence). CDR3: CASSEREGRYEQYF. Written as DNA, the CDR3 is TGTGCCAGCAGCGAGCGGGAGGGCCGGTACGAGCAGTACTTC.

This clone showed up just once. The rearrangement uses TRBV7-6 and TRBJ2-3; TRBD2 matches 12 bases. J lost 0 bases, V lost 5 bases, and 6 bases had no gene match. CDR1 and CDR2 (germline): SGHVS, FNYEAQ. The CDR3 contains 17 residues. For the CDR3, the DNA is TGTGCCAGCAGCATGACTAGCGGGAGTCGGAGCACAGATACGCAGTATTTT. Its protein product is CASSMTSGSRSTDTQYF.

V gene TRBV7-2 combines with J gene TRBJ1-5; TRBD1 might be the D (5 bases). This CDR3 has 15 amino acids. Trimming left V 1 base short and J 7 bases short, with 14 bases between. Germline-derived CDR1 and CDR2 are SGHTA and FQGNSA. In DNA form, the CDR3 reads TGTGCCAGCAGCTTAGGCAGGGTCGACGGGCAGCCCCAGCATTTT. Protein: CASSLGRVDGQPQHF.

This clone occurred once. The chain combines TRBV9 with TRBJ1-2; D perhaps matches TRBD1 (5 bases). Germline V gives CDR1 SGDLS, CDR2 YYNGEE. V was cut by 3 bases and J by 7 bases, with 22 bases left in between. This CDR3 has 16 amino acids. The CDR3 sequence: CASSGGGAPREVGYTF. CDR3 DNA sequence: TGTGCCAGCAGCGGGGGAGGGGCCCCTCGTGAGGTTGGCTACACCTTC.

The rearrangement joins TRBV7-2 to TRBJ2-5; 7 bases align to TRBD2. CDR1 and CDR2 from the germline V gene are SGHTA and FQGNSA. The CDR3 has 15 amino acids. The J segment lost 4 bases and the V segment lost 2 bases, leaving 7 bases of the junction unmatched. The CDR3 DNA sequence: TGTGCCAGCAGCTTACAGCGGGACGGGGGAGAGACCCAGTACTTC. It translates to CASSLQRDGGETQYF. Looking up the rest from reference TRBV7-2 and TRBJ2-5 gives the full variable domain: GAGVSQSPSNKVTEKGKDVELRCDPISGHTALYWYRQSLGQGLEFLIYFQGNSAPDKSGLPSDRFSAERTGGSVSTLTIQRTQQEDSAVYLCASSLQRDGGETQYFGPGTRLLVL.

The V call is TRBV6-6, the J call TRBJ2-7; D is unresolved. The V and J ends lost 6 bases and 4 bases respectively, with 16 bases between them. CDR1 MNHNY and CDR2 SVGAGI come from the germline V gene (reference sequence). The CDR3 has 14 residues. CDR3 bases: TGTGCCAGCAGGGCTGGGCAGGTTTTTTACGAGCAGTACTTC. Translating gives CASRAGQVFYEQYF.

The chain is built from TRBV9 and TRBJ1-6; D call uncertain. CDR3 size: 13 residues. Germline lookup yields CDR1 SGDLS and CDR2 YYNGEE. With 0 bases removed from V and 7 bases from J, the gap between germline ends came to 5 bases. The CDR3 DNA reads TGTGCCAGCAGCGTAGTTGAGAATTCACCCCTCCACTTT. The encoded protein is CASSVVENSPLHF.

The rearrangement joins TRBV7-9 to TRBJ1-1; D perhaps matches TRBD1 (5 bases). The V gene lost 5 bases and the J gene lost 0 bases, with 16 bases spanning the gap. This CDR3 is built from 16 residues. Germline loops: CDR1 SEHNR, CDR2 FQNEAQ (reference sequence). CDR3 amino acids: CASSLTGGTVNTEAFF. The CDR3 region has the DNA TGTGCCAGCAGCCTCACGGGCGGGACGGTGAACACTGAAGCTTTCTTT.

This chain joins TRBV9 and TRBJ1-2; D is perhaps TRBD1 (5 bases). Germline V gene lookup returns CDR1 SGDLS and CDR2 YYNGEE. V was trimmed by 0 bases and J by 3 bases, leaving 9 bases between them. The CDR3 is 14 amino acids. CDR3 amino acids: CASSVDAGYYGYTF. The CDR3 bases are TGTGCCAGCAGCGTAGATGCAGGGTACTATGGCTACACCTTC.

In its sample, this clone was seen once. The chain links TRBV30 to TRBJ2-1, with D maybe TRBD2 (5 bases). The CDR3 extends over 13 amino acids. CDR1 is GTSNPN, CDR2 SVGIG, per germline (reference sequence). Trimming left V 8 bases short and J 0 bases short, with 11 bases between. CDR3 DNA: TGTGCCGCGCGTGGGAGCTCCTACAATGAGCAGTTCTTC. Amino acid sequence: CAARGSSYNEQFF.

The chain combines TRBV5-1 with TRBJ1-3; D gene uncertain. This CDR3 is 14 amino acids long. Germline V lookup: CDR1 SGHRS, CDR2 YFSETQ. V was shortened by 5 bases and J by 0 bases, with 9 bases between the two germline ends. The CDR3 sequence: CASRQDSSGNTIYF. The CDR3 DNA reads TGCGCCAGCAGGCAAGATAGCTCTGGAAACACCATATATTTT.

The gene calls are TRBV25-1 and TRBJ2-3; 11 nucleotides match TRBD2. Losses at the gene ends were 4 bases for V and 3 bases for J; bases not matched to a gene: 9. Per the germline V gene, CDR1 is MGHDK and CDR2 is SYGVNS. This CDR3 comprises 17 residues. The CDR3 loop is CASSGFSSGRRTDTQYF. CDR3 sequence (DNA): TGTGCCAGCAGTGGATTTTCTAGCGGGAGGAGGACAGATACGCAGTATTTT.

The chain is built from TRBV7-9 and TRBJ1-3, with D tentatively TRBD1 (6 bases). The germline V and J ends were trimmed by 7 bases and 1 base, with 8 bases remaining between them. Per germline, CDR1 SEHNR and CDR2 FQNEAQ (reference sequence). CDR3 length: 13 amino acids. CDR3 amino acids: CASIQGSGNTIYF. In DNA, the CDR3 is TGTGCCAGCATCCAGGGGTCTGGAAACACCATATATTTT.